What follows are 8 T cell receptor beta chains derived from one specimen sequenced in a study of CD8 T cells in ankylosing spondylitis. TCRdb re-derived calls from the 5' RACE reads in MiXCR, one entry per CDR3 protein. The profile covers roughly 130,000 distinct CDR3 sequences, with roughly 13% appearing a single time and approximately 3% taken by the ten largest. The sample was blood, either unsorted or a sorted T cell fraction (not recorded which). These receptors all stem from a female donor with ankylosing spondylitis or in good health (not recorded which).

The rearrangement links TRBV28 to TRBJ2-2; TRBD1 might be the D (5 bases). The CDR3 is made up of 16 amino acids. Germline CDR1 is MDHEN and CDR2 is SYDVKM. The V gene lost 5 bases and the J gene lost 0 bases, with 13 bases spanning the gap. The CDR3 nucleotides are TGTGCCAGCAGTCCGCAGGGTACGGCGAACACCGGGGAGCTGTTTTTT. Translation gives CASSPQGTANTGELFF.

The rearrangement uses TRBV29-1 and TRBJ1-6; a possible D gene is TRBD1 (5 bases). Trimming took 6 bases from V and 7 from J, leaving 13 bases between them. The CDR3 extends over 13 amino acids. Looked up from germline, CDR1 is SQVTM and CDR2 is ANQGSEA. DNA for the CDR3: TGCAGCGTATGGGACTCGGGGAATTCACCCCTCCACTTT. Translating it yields CSVWDSGNSPLHF. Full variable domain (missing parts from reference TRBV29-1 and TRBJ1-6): SAVISQKPSRDICQRGTSLTIQCQVDSQVTMMFWYRQQPGQSLTLIATANQGSEATYESGFVIDKFPISRPNLTFSTLTVSNMSPEDSSIYLCSVWDSGNSPLHFGNGTRLTVT.

The CDR3 protein is CATSDSGHTGELFF. The CDR3 DNA reads TGTGCCACCAGTGATTCAGGTCACACCGGGGAGCTGTTTTTT. The gene calls are TRBV24-1 and TRBJ2-2; no clear D. V lost 2 bases and J 3 bases, leaving 6 bases between the germline ends. Germline assignment: CDR1 KGHDR and CDR2 SFDVKD. This CDR3 region has 14 residues.

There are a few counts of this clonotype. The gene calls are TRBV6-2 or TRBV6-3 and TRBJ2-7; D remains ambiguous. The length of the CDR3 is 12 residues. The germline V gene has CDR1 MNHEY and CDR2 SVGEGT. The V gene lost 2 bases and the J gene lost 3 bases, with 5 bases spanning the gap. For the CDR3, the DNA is TGTGCCAGCAGTTACCCACACTACGAGCAGTACTTC. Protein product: CASSYPHYEQYF.

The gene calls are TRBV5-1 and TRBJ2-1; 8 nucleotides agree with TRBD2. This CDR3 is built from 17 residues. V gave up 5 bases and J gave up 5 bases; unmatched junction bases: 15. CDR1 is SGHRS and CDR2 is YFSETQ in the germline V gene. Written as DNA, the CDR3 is TGCGCCAGCAGACCCACGGCCCACGGGGGGGCCCACAATGAGCAGTTCTTC. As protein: CASRPTAHGGAHNEQFF.

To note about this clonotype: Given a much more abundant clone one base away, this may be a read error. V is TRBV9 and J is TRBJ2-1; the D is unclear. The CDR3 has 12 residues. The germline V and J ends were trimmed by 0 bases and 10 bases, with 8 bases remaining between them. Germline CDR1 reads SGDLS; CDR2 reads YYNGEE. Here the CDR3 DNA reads TGTGCCAGCAGCGTAGATTTTGAGGAGCAGTTCTTC. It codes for CASSVDFEEQFF.

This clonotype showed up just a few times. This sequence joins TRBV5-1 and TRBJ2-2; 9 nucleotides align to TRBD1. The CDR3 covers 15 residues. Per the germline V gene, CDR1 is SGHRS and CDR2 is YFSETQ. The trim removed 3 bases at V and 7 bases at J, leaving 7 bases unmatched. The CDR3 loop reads CASSSPGQGIGELFF. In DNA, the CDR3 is TGCGCCAGCAGCTCGCCGGGACAGGGCATCGGGGAGCTGTTTTTT.

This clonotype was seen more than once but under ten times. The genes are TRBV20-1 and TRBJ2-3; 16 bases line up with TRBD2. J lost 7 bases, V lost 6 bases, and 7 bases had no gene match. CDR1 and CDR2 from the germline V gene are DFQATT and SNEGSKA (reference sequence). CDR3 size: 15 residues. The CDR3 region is CSARGLAGGPYTQYF. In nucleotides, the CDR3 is TGCAGTGCCCGGGGACTAGCGGGAGGGCCGTATACGCAGTATTTT.